This entry features one TCR beta chain sequence. The antigen remains undetermined. Germline V gives CDR1 WNHNN, CDR2 SYGVQD (reference sequence). Trimming shortened V by 3 bases and J by 7 bases, and 7 bases separated the two germline ends. There are 13 residues in the CDR3. Researchers ran the PCR with 60 Vbeta and 13 Jbeta primers. Assay used: immunoSEQ multiplex PCR; TCRdb lists only in-frame clones, some missing. The sample holds approximately 100,000 clones; around two thirds are singletons and the top ten take 3.8%. The record originates from a study of cytomegalovirus exposure and HLA in healthy donors. Broader study findings: V- and J-gene trimming in TCR beta was tied to a missense DCLRE1C variant by an analysis performed later.

Unrecorded immune exposures were likely, despite nominal health at sampling. V is TRBV10-1 and J is TRBJ1-6; D remains ambiguous. The sequencing input was PBMCs. The receptor's source is a man aged 30-40 years in good health and CMV-seropositive. DNA for the CDR3: TGCGCCAGCAGTGAAGCAAACAATTCACCCCTCCACTTT. Amino acid sequence: CASSEANNSPLHF.